This TCR beta chain was found in a study of graft-versus-host responses after intestinal transplantation. The overall study: Transplant types were multivisceral, liver-intestinal, or isolated intestinal. Study-level results: GvH clones detected in recipient marrow included some appearing first in ileum or blood. Early post-transplant declines in HvG were associated with peak levels of circulating GvH clones.

This CDR3 region has 16 residues. With 3 bases clipped from V and 0 bases from J, the junction kept 8 bases outside the gene matches. The germline gives CDR1 KGHSH, CDR2 LQKENI. About this clone itself: The antigen remains undetermined.

Assay: immunoSEQ multiplex PCR; the TCRdb copy retains only in-frame clones and omits some. The sample lists about 130,000 clones, 92% occurring once. This sequence joins TRBV18 and TRBJ2-7; 7 bases line up with TRBD1. The specimen comprised unstimulated CD4+ T cells sorted from spleen or lymph node cells, sampled before intestinal transplant. The sequence came from a human donor who received an intestinal transplant. The CDR3 loop is CASSPWDTGASYEQYF. The CDR3, as DNA: TGTGCCAGCTCACCTTGGGATACAGGGGCCTCCTACGAGCAGTACTTC.